This TCR beta chain was retrieved from a study of blood T cells in healthy people across ages. The CDR3 totals 16 residues. Germline CDR1 is MNHNY and CDR2 is SVGAGI (reference sequence). The V segment lost 6 bases and the J segment 1 base; nucleotides outside the gene matches: 6. A second PCR, run for about 7 to 11 cycles, used a sample-barcoded 5' primer plus a J-beta primer mix. TCRdb called the 5' RACE reads again in MiXCR, with one record for every CDR3 protein. The sample holds about 620,000 distinct CDR3 sequences, approximately 52% seen once. Sequencing was performed on blood. The sequence was collected from a woman of 80 years or more in good health. V gene TRBV6-6 combines with J gene TRBJ2-2, with TRBD2 matching 9 bases. CDR3 sequence: CASRTGLAKNTGELFF. In DNA, the CDR3 is TGTGCCAGCAGGACCGGACTAGCGAAGAACACCGGGGAGCTGTTTTTT.